This TCR beta chain derives from a study of PD-1 blockade in mismatch repair-deficient tumors. Some clones are missing from TCRdb's copy, which holds only in-frame ones; the method was immunoSEQ multiplex PCR. The sample lists roughly 110,000 clones; over 60% were seen once. The study's findings and limits: After pembrolizumab, tumor-resident clones rose rapidly, then generally contracted before radiologic responses.

Three pembrolizumab responders had their TCRs sequenced. Remarks on this clone: What it binds is not known.

The specimen comprised peripheral blood, sampled 60 weeks after starting pembrolizumab. This clonotype was sampled from an adult with mismatch repair-deficient cancer.

The CDR3 loop is CASSPGLSSTDTQYF. The DNA of the CDR3 is TGCGCCAGCAGCCCAGGACTGTCTAGCACAGATACGCAGTATTTT. This chain connects TRBV5-1 to TRBJ2-3; D perhaps matches TRBD2 (5 bases). The germline gives CDR1 SGHRS, CDR2 YFSETQ. V was cut by 4 bases and J by 0 bases, with 12 bases left in between. The CDR3 is 15 residues long.